Listed here are 31 T cell receptor beta chains from one sample, sequenced in a study of blood T cells in healthy people across ages. A second PCR, run for roughly 6 to 11 cycles, used a sample-barcoded 5' primer plus a J-beta primer mix. TCRdb fed the 5' RACE reads into MiXCR, producing one record per CDR3 protein. The sample lists around 870,000 distinct CDR3 sequences, around 28% occurring once. Sequences were obtained from blood. The receptors shown here come from a woman of 80 years or more in good health.

This clonotype was seen ten or more times. This chain links TRBV9 with TRBJ2-3; TRBD2 aligns across 12 bases. Losses at the gene ends were 3 bases for V and 5 bases for J; bases not matched to a gene: 7. Germline CDR1 is SGDLS and CDR2 is YYNGEE. This CDR3 has 16 residues. Written as DNA, the CDR3 is TGTGCCAGCAGCGAGACTAGCGGGGGTTGGATAGATACGCAGTATTTT. Amino acid sequence: CASSETSGGWIDTQYF.

The chain recombines TRBV25-1 with TRBJ2-7; D is undetermined. V dropped 5 bases and J dropped 0 bases, with 8 bases sitting between them. The CDR3 contains 13 residues. Germline CDR1 and CDR2: MGHDK and SYGVNS. This chain's CDR3 is CASSWLTSYEQYF. The CDR3 DNA reads TGTGCCAGCAGTTGGCTAACCTCCTACGAGCAGTACTTC.

This clonotype was detected a few times. A junction boundary mismatches the germline segment, possibly from a read error. The chain uses TRBV20-1 and TRBJ1-6; no clear D gene. Germline V gives CDR1 DFQATT, CDR2 SNEGSKA (reference sequence). The CDR3 spans 13 residues. The CDR3: CSARVLRANPLHF. The CDR3 bases are TGCAGTGCCAGAGTTCTCCGGGCCAATCCCCTCCACTTT.

In its sample, this clonotype was seen many times. V gene TRBV29-1 combines with J gene TRBJ2-5, with D tentatively TRBD1 or TRBD2 (5 bases each). The CDR3 is made up of 14 amino acids. CDR1 and CDR2 (germline): SQVTM, ANQGSEA. V lost 6 bases to trimming and J lost 7 bases, with 21 bases between them. CDR3 sequence (DNA): TGCAGCGTAGTCCCGGGACGGGTGTTGGGGACCCAGTACTTC. Its protein is CSVVPGRVLGTQYF. Looking up the rest from reference TRBV29-1 and TRBJ2-5 gives the full variable domain: SAVISQKPSRDICQRGTSLTIQCQVDSQVTMMFWYRQQPGQSLTLIATANQGSEATYESGFVIDKFPISRPNLTFSTLTVSNMSPEDSSIYLCSVVPGRVLGTQYFGPGTRLLVL.

This chain links TRBV6-5 with TRBJ2-3, with D uncertain. V was trimmed by 2 bases and J by 0 bases, leaving 9 bases between them. The V gene's germline CDR1 is MNHEY and CDR2 SVGAGI. The CDR3 totals 15 residues. The CDR3 loop is CASSYAHGSTDTQYF. The DNA for the CDR3 is TGTGCCAGCAGTTACGCGCACGGAAGCACAGATACGCAGTATTTT.

Note on this clonotype: A much bigger clone sits one base away, suggesting this may be a read error. The V and J genes are TRBV5-4 and TRBJ2-4; 7 nucleotides align to TRBD1. The J call may be in error: the DNA end matches TRBJ2-7 better. This CDR3 region has 14 residues. The germline CDR1 and CDR2 sequences are SGHNT and YYREEE (reference sequence). The CDR3 region has the DNA TGTGCCACCCAGGGACAGCCCAGCGCCTACGAGCAGTACTTC. The encoded protein is CATQGQPSAYEQYF.

This clonotype has just a few counts. The chain recombines TRBV7-2 with TRBJ1-2; no clear D. Germline V lookup: CDR1 SGHTA, CDR2 FQGNSA. The CDR3 runs 16 residues. Deletions cut 0 bases from V and 6 bases from J, with 17 bases between. The CDR3 here is CASSLALQSSVHGYTF. In nucleotides, the CDR3 is TGTGCCAGCAGCTTAGCGCTCCAGTCGTCAGTGCATGGCTACACCTTC.

This clonotype has at least ten counts. This chain joins TRBV20-1 and TRBJ2-7; D is perhaps TRBD2 (6 bases). Trimming took 7 bases from V and 4 from J, leaving 11 bases between them. CDR1 and CDR2 (germline): DFQATT, SNEGSKA (reference sequence). This CDR3 has 11 residues. For the CDR3, the DNA is TGCAGTGACAGTCGGGGGTACGAGCAGTACTTC. It specifies CSDSRGYEQYF.

A few counts support this clonotype. The chain links TRBV6-5 to TRBJ1-5; D ambiguous. V was clipped by 0 bases and J by 10 bases, with 16 bases between them. This CDR3 has 15 residues. Germline V gene sequence: CDR1 MNHEY, CDR2 SVGAGI. CDR3 coding DNA: TGTGCCAGCAGTTACTCGAGGGATCTTCCTGGCCCCCAGCATTTT. It translates to CASSYSRDLPGPQHF.

The chain uses TRBV7-2 and TRBJ1-4, with 7 nucleotides matching TRBD1. V lost 5 bases to trimming and J lost 3 bases; unmatched junction nucleotides: 6. Germline V lookup: CDR1 SGHTA, CDR2 FQGNSA. This CDR3 region has 15 residues. The CDR3 bases are TGTGCCAGCAGCGCCCAGGGGGGGGCTAATGAAAAACTGTTTTTT. Translated, it gives CASSAQGGANEKLFF.

The sample holds many counts of this clonotype. The chain has TRBV20-1 and TRBJ2-1, with 12 bases matching TRBD2. CDR1 is DFQATT and CDR2 is SNEGSKA in the germline V gene (reference sequence). V shed 1 base, J shed 7 bases, and the junction held 11 bases outside the gene matches. This CDR3 spans 17 amino acids. In nucleotides, the CDR3 is TGCAGTGCTAGAGGGGGGAGACTAGCGGGGGTTCAGAATGAGCAGTTCTTC. Amino acids: CSARGGRLAGVQNEQFF.

This chain connects TRBV20-1 to TRBJ2-7; 8 positions match TRBD1. CDR3 length equals 12 residues. Trimming cost V 2 bases and J 5 bases; bases outside gene matches: 2. The germline V gene encodes CDR1 DFQATT and CDR2 SNEGSKA (reference sequence). The CDR3, as DNA: TGCAGTGCTAGACAGGGGGCCCACGAGCAGTACTTC. It codes for CSARQGAHEQYF.

The chain combines TRBV7-2 with TRBJ2-3, with 7 bases aligning to TRBD2. Trimming took 5 bases from V and 0 from J; bases not matched to a gene: 5. Germline CDR1 SGHTA, CDR2 FQGNSA. CDR3 length: 15 residues. The CDR3 nucleotides read TGTGCCAGCAGCCCCCTTAGCGGGAGCACAGATACGCAGTATTTT. It translates to CASSPLSGSTDTQYF.

There are many counts of this clonotype. In nucleotides, the CDR3 is TGTGCCAGCAGCTCCTTGATCCTCTCCGCGGGAGAGCAGTTCTTC. Its protein is CASSSLILSAGEQFF. The rearrangement joins TRBV7-2 to TRBJ2-1, with D perhaps matching TRBD2 (6 bases). Trimming cost V 4 bases and J 10 bases, with 20 bases left between them. The germline V gene has CDR1 SGHTA and CDR2 FQGNSA. The CDR3 spans 15 residues. Full variable domain (rest looked up from reference TRBV7-2 and TRBJ2-1): GAGVSQSPSNKVTEKGKDVELRCDPISGHTALYWYRQSLGQGLEFLIYFQGNSAPDKSGLPSDRFSAERTGGSVSTLTIQRTQQEDSAVYLCASSSLILSAGEQFFGPGTRLTVL.

The chain links TRBV7-2 to TRBJ1-5, with 7 bases fitting TRBD1. Trimming at V came to 3 bases and at J to 4 bases, leaving 6 bases not matched to a gene. The CDR3 runs 15 residues. The germline V gene encodes CDR1 SGHTA and CDR2 FQGNSA. The CDR3 bases are TGTGCCAGCAGCTTGGGACAGCTTGGAAATCAGCCCCAGCATTTT. It translates to CASSLGQLGNQPQHF.

This clonotype was recorded a few times. A much more abundant neighbour one base away suggests this may be a read error. DNA for the CDR3: TGTGCCAGCAGCTTAGGTTTTATGGGGCGGGCTGGCTACACCTTC. Residues: CASSLGFMGRAGYTF. This chain links TRBV7-2 with TRBJ1-2; D might be TRBD1 (5 bases). This CDR3 is built from 15 residues. Trimming shortened V by 1 base and J by 7 bases, and 16 bases separated the two germline ends. Germline V lookup: CDR1 SGHTA, CDR2 FQGNSA. Using reference TRBV7-2 and TRBJ1-2 for the parts outside the CDR3, the full variable domain is GAGVSQSPSNKVTEKGKDVELRCDPISGHTALYWYRQSLGQGLEFLIYFQGNSAPDKSGLPSDRFSAERTGGSVSTLTIQRTQQEDSAVYLCASSLGFMGRAGYTFGSGTRLTVV.

This clonotype has just a few counts. CDR3 DNA sequence: TGTGCCATCAGTGCTTCAGGGGGCGCTTCTGGAAACACCATATATTTT. Its translation: CAISASGGASGNTIYF. The chain recombines TRBV10-3 with TRBJ1-3; 8 bases fit TRBD1. Germline-derived CDR1 and CDR2 are ENHRY and SYGVKD. V trimming: 4 bases; J trimming: 1 base; junction bases outside the gene matches: 6. There are 16 residues in the CDR3.

This clonotype was detected only a few times. The chain uses TRBV7-2 and TRBJ2-5; no clear D. V was shortened by 3 bases and J by 5 bases, with 16 bases between the two germline ends. Per the germline V gene, CDR1 is SGHTA and CDR2 is FQGNSA. This CDR3 contains 15 residues. CDR3 loop: CASSFKSGPLETQYF. The CDR3 bases are TGTGCCAGCAGCTTTAAATCTGGACCCTTGGAGACCCAGTACTTC.

This clonotype was recorded at least ten times. A much bigger clone sits one base away, suggesting this may be a read error. The gene calls are TRBV5-1 and TRBJ1-2, with D uncertain. CDR1 and CDR2 (germline): SGHRS, YFSETQ. Trimming left V 3 bases short and J 0 bases short, with 9 bases between. The CDR3 runs 14 residues. The CDR3 DNA sequence: TGCGCCAGCAGCTGTTCCGGACCTAACTATGGCTACACCTTC. Amino acids: CASSCSGPNYGYTF.

This clonotype was observed at least ten times. The gene calls are TRBV7-2 and TRBJ2-7; D perhaps matches TRBD2 (7 bases). The CDR3 is 15 residues long. Germline-derived CDR1 and CDR2 are SGHTA and FQGNSA. With 3 bases removed from V and 4 bases from J, the gap between germline ends came to 16 bases. The CDR3 DNA reads as TGTGCCAGCAGCTTCGAAGGGGGGGGACTATACGAGCAGTACTTC. Amino acids: CASSFEGGGLYEQYF.

The table lists this clonotype with many counts. The V and J genes are TRBV4-2 and TRBJ1-2, with 7 bases that match TRBD1. There are 20 residues in the CDR3. Germline trimming cut 0 bases from V and 5 bases from J; bases unmatched to any gene: 21. Germline V lookup: CDR1 LGHNA, CDR2 YNFKEQ. The CDR3 loop is CASSQEIGRAGGSKGYGYTF. CDR3 nucleotide sequence: TGTGCCAGCAGCCAAGAAATCGGGAGGGCAGGGGGTAGTAAAGGGTATGGCTACACCTTC.

The rearrangement joins TRBV7-9 to TRBJ2-5; 9 bases match TRBD1. J gave up 6 bases and V 1 base, and 18 bases lay outside the gene matches. CDR3 size: 19 residues. The V gene's germline CDR1 is SEHNR and CDR2 FQNEAQ (reference sequence). CDR3 DNA sequence: TGTGCCAGCAGCTTAGGTTCGGACAGGGGTACAGCCTCGAGAAAGACCCAGTACTTC. Protein product: CASSLGSDRGTASRKTQYF.

The chain joins TRBV4-3 to TRBJ1-1; 7 nucleotides match TRBD1. The CDR3 runs to 16 residues. Trimming at V came to 2 bases and at J to 0 bases, leaving 6 bases not matched to a gene. Germline V gene sequence: CDR1 LGHNA, CDR2 YSLEER. CDR3 protein: CASSQYIGTVNTEAFF. The CDR3 nucleotides read TGCGCCAGCAGCCAATACATAGGGACAGTGAACACTGAAGCTTTCTTT.

This clonotype was seen at least ten times. The chain employs TRBV30 and TRBJ2-1; possibly TRBD1 for D (5 bases). V lost 0 bases, J lost 5 bases, and 14 bases lay in between. The germline CDR1 and CDR2 sequences are GTSNPN and SVGIG (reference sequence). CDR3 length equals 15 residues. The CDR3 region is CAWSVGAWINNEQFF. The CDR3 DNA reads as TGTGCCTGGAGTGTTGGGGCGTGGATTAACAATGAGCAGTTCTTC.

This clonotype came up once. The chain is built from TRBV7-6 and TRBJ2-1; no firm D call. Germline CDR1 reads SGHVS; CDR2 reads FNYEAQ. The ends were cut back, 6 bases at V and 0 bases at J, with 12 bases in the middle. The CDR3 sequence is 15 residues long. CDR3 nucleotide sequence: TGTGCCAGCAGTCCTCCCGGAGTCTCCTACAATGAGCAGTTCTTC. Translated, it gives CASSPPGVSYNEQFF.

This clonotype was seen repeatedly, ten times or more. The V gene is TRBV15, the J gene TRBJ2-1; 8 nucleotides agree with TRBD2. Germline V gene data show CDR1 as LNHNV and CDR2 as YYDKDF (reference sequence). The CDR3 loop spans 16 amino acids. After removal of 4 bases from V and 2 bases from J, the junction contained 7 bases not matched to a gene. The DNA of the CDR3 is TGTGCCACCAGCATTGAGCGGGGGCCTACCTACAATGAGCAGTTCTTC. Its translation: CATSIERGPTYNEQFF.

There are a few counts of this clonotype. A much larger clone sits a single nucleotide away, making a read error possible. This chain joins TRBV11-2 and TRBJ2-1, with D possibly matching TRBD1 (7 bases). Germline-derived CDR1 and CDR2 are SGHAT and FQNNGV. The CDR3 extends over 14 amino acids. Trimming stripped 2 bases from V and 9 bases from J, with 14 bases between. The CDR3 sequence: CASSLLPGGGEQFF. The CDR3, as DNA: TGTGCCAGCAGCTTACTCCCAGGGGGAGGTGAGCAGTTCTTC. Drawing the rest from reference TRBV11-2 and TRBJ2-1, the complete variable domain is EAGVAQSPRYKIIEKRQSVAFWCNPISGHATLYWYQQILGQGPKLLIQFQNNGVVDDSQLPKDRFSAERLKGVDSTLKIQPAKLEDSAVYLCASSLLPGGGEQFFGPGTRLTVL.

This clonotype was recorded a few times. This rearrangement joins TRBV30 to TRBJ2-5; D is ambiguous. V lost 2 bases and J lost 4, with 8 bases in between. The length of the CDR3 is 12 residues. Per the germline V gene, CDR1 is GTSNPN and CDR2 is SVGIG (reference sequence). The CDR3 reads CAWSSSRETQYF. For the CDR3, the DNA is TGTGCCTGGAGTAGTAGTAGAGAGACCCAGTACTTC.

This clonotype was counted at least ten times. CDR3 amino acids: CASSQPGVGTNEKLFF. In DNA, the CDR3 is TGTGCCAGCAGCCAGCCAGGGGTTGGGACTAATGAAAAACTGTTTTTT. The genes are TRBV12-3 or TRBV12-4 and TRBJ1-4; D possibly corresponds to TRBD1 (6 bases). Trimming shortened V by 6 bases and J by 2 bases, and 16 bases separated the two germline ends. This CDR3 is built from 16 residues.

V gene TRBV14 combines with J gene TRBJ2-1, with TRBD2 identical over 7 bases. TRBJ2-7 matches the DNA end more closely, so the J call is doubtful. The V gene's germline CDR1 is SGHDN and CDR2 FVKESK. This CDR3 has 16 amino acids. This CDR3 reads CASSRRSSGAYNEQYF. Here the CDR3 DNA reads TGTGCCAGCAGCCGGCGGTCCAGCGGGGCTTACAATGAGCAGTACTTC.

Notes on this clonotype: A much larger clone lies a single base off, so this may be a read error. V and J are TRBV12-3 or TRBV12-4 and TRBJ1-2, with unresolved D. V dropped 2 bases and J dropped 8 bases, with 12 bases sitting between them. The length of the CDR3 is 13 residues. CDR3 sequence reads: CASSLKTTKGYTF. The CDR3 nucleotides are TGTGCCAGCAGTTTAAAGACAACGAAAGGCTACACCTTC.